Presented here are 7 T cell receptor beta chains from one specimen sequenced in a study of blood T cell repertoires in COVID-19 (dated by TCRdb to about 2020). The library came from the immunoSEQ multiplex PCR assay. Drawn from immuneACCESS, this table holds only the in-frame rearrangements with V and J called that TCRdb kept. Clones are partly lost; checked studies trace under half to an unresolved V gene and leave the rest unexplained. In all, the sample holds some 80,000 clones, and about nine tenths of those were seen once. The ten top clones hold around 3% of the sample. The specimen sequenced was peripheral blood. Receptor source: a woman aged 45-65 years with active or convalescent COVID-19.

This chain links TRBV9 with TRBJ2-7; 12 nucleotides match TRBD2. Germline V lookup: CDR1 SGDLS, CDR2 YYNGEE. V was clipped by 0 bases and J by 4 bases; unmatched bases: 2. The CDR3 totals 15 residues. CDR3 coding DNA: TGTGCCAGCAGCGTAGGGACTAGCGGGGTGTACGAGCAGTACTTC. Translating it yields CASSVGTSGVYEQYF. The full variable domain, with the rest looked up from reference TRBV9 and TRBJ2-7, is DSGVTQTPKHLITATGQRVTLRCSPRSGDLSVYWYQQSLDQGLQFLIQYYNGEERAKGNILERFSAQQFPDLHSELNLSSLELGDSALYFCASSVGTSGVYEQYFGPGTRLTVT.

V and J are TRBV6-5 and TRBJ1-2; TRBD1 agrees at 7 bases. The CDR3 runs to 13 residues. Per the germline V gene, CDR1 is MNHEY and CDR2 is SVGAGI. Unmatched junction bases numbered 5, after V lost 4 bases and J lost 6 bases. The CDR3, as DNA: TGTGCCAGCAGTTCGCTGACAGGGCATGGCTACACCTTC. This translates into CASSSLTGHGYTF.

This chain uses TRBV10-3 with TRBJ2-1; tentatively, D is TRBD2 (6 bases). Germline assignment: CDR1 ENHRY and CDR2 SYGVKD. There are 13 residues in the CDR3. V lost 7 bases, J lost 5 bases, and 12 bases lay in between. The CDR3 here is CAITADYDNEQFF. For the CDR3, the DNA is TGTGCCATCACGGCGGACTACGACAATGAGCAGTTCTTC.

The rearrangement links TRBV5-4 to TRBJ1-1, with 7 bases lining up with TRBD1. This CDR3 comprises 13 residues. V lost 4 bases, J lost 4 bases, and 4 bases stayed unmatched. Germline loops: CDR1 SGHNT, CDR2 YYREEE (reference sequence). The CDR3 coding sequence is TGTGCCAGCAGCCTAGGGGGCACCACTGAAGCTTTCTTT. Protein sequence: CASSLGGTTEAFF.

The V and J genes are TRBV7-2 and TRBJ1-4, with 7 bases fitting TRBD1. The ends lost 6 bases at V and 6 bases at J; junction bases unmatched: 7. This CDR3 is 14 amino acids long. CDR1 and CDR2 from the germline V gene are SGHTA and FQGNSA. CDR3 DNA: TGTGCCAGCAGTTACAGGGGATGGTATGAAAAACTGTTTTTT. It encodes CASSYRGWYEKLFF.

The chain couples TRBV10-3 to TRBJ2-7; 10 bases match TRBD1. The V segment lost 4 bases and the J segment 5 bases; nucleotides outside the gene matches: 8. In germline, CDR1 is ENHRY, CDR2 SYGVKD. The CDR3 is 15 residues long. Here the CDR3 reads CAISALPGQGNEQYF. The CDR3 DNA reads TGTGCCATCAGTGCATTACCGGGACAGGGGAACGAGCAGTACTTC.

The chain recombines TRBV24-1 with TRBJ2-6, with D tentatively TRBD1 (6 bases). The germline CDR1 and CDR2 sequences are KGHDR and SFDVKD. The CDR3 is made up of 15 amino acids. V was cut by 4 bases and J by 4 bases, with 10 bases left in between. CDR3 nucleotides: TGTGCCACCAGTGACAACAGGGCCGGGGCCAACGTCCTGACTTTC. Its translation is CATSDNRAGANVLTF.